The TCR beta chain described here comes from a study of siplizumab effects on memory and regulatory T cells. A word on this clone: The antigen is unknown.

Whole-study findings and limits: Naive T cells looked more diverse than memory cells, and they looked like major contributors to the alloresponse.

Some 93,000 TCR templates per sample were sequenced. Profiling relied on immunoSEQ multiplex PCR, and the TCRdb table lists in-frame clones only, not all of them. The data hold tens of thousands of clones, with around 94% observed a single time. Germline loops: CDR1 LGHNA, CDR2 YSLEER. The CDR3 runs to 14 residues. V lost 5 bases and J lost 8, with 15 bases in between. The chain couples TRBV4-3 to TRBJ1-4; D not certain. What was sequenced was non-Treg CD4+ T cells sorted from blood. The receptor comes from a human donor in good health. The CDR3 protein is CASSSTPNREKLFF. The CDR3 coding sequence is TGCGCCAGCAGCTCGACCCCGAATCGCGAAAAACTGTTTTTT.